This T cell receptor beta chain originates from a study of cytomegalovirus exposure and HLA in healthy donors. Study context: An early release of data contained approximately 80 million unique TCRs, which came from HLA-typed donors.

Regarding this clone: Its antigen is unknown.

Study-level findings and limits: A later analysis reportedly identified an Asian-associated ancestry cluster as carrying fewer N-insertions than the 666-donor mean.

Both 60 Vbeta primers and 13 Jbeta primers went into the PCR. TCRdb's table, derived via immunoSEQ multiplex PCR, lists solely in-frame clones and lacks some. The table has some 150,000 clones, over 80% seen once. Germline CDR1 reads MNHNY; CDR2 reads SVGAGI (reference sequence). The CDR3 is 14 amino acids. V was pared by 6 bases and J by 6 bases, with 18 bases between. The TCR comes from a woman in her late teens or twenties in good health and CMV-seronegative. Sequences were obtained from PBMCs. The chain has TRBV6-6 and TRBJ2-7; TRBD1 is a possible D gene (5 bases). The CDR3 sequence: CASSLLRGQSEQYF. CDR3 nucleotide sequence: TGTGCCAGCAGCTTACTCCGTGGACAATCCGAGCAGTACTTC.